What follows is one T cell receptor (beta chain) and its context. What it binds is unknown. It was with a sample-barcoded 5' primer and a J-beta primer mix that a second PCR of roughly 6 to 12 cycles was run. TCRdb used MiXCR to reprocess the 5' RACE reads, holding one entry per CDR3 protein. The sample lists 600,000 to 850,000 distinct CDR3 sequences, approximately 25% seen once, with 9.4% in the top ten. Isolation of PBMCs gave at least 7 million cells per sample. Germline CDR1 reads SEHNR; CDR2 reads FQNEAQ (reference sequence). CDR3 length: 15 residues. The V gene end was trimmed by 5 bases and the J gene end by 6 bases; junction bases not matched to a gene: 6. The source of the sample is a study of blood T cells in healthy people across ages. Overall study results and limits: The study found more naive CD4+ cells and higher diversity in long-lived than aged donors. A strong correlation between TCR beta diversity and naive T cell percentage was seen. Significant beta diversity loss was already apparent by age approximately 42, declining roughly linearly.

These data also formed part of another study, on T cells of mothers and their children.

The material sequenced was blood. This clonotype originated in a boy aged 5-17 years in good health. The chain links TRBV7-9 to TRBJ2-3, with 12 bases identical to TRBD2. The CDR3 reads CASSTSGGPSDTQYF. The CDR3 coding sequence is TGTGCCAGCAGCACTAGCGGGGGGCCTTCGGATACGCAGTATTTT.